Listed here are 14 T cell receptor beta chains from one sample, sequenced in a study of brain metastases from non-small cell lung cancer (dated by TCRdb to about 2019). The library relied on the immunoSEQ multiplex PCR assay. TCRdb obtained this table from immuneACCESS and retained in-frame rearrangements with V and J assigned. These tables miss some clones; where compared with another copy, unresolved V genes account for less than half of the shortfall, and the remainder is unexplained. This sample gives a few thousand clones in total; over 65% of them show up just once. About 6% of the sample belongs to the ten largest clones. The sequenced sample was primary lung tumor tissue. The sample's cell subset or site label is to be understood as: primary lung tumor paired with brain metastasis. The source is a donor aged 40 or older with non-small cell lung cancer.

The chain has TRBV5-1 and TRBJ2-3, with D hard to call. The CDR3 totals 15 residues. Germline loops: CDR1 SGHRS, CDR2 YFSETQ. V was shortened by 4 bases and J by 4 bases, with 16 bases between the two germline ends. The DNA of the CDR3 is TGCGCCAGCAGCCGCTCACCACCCCCCCCAGATACGCAGTATTTT. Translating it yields CASSRSPPPPDTQYF.

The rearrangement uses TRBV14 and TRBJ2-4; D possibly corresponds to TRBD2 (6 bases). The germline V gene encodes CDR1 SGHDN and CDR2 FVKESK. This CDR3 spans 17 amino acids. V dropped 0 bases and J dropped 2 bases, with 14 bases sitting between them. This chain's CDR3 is CASSQDSMAGTKNIQYF. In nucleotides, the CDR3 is TGTGCCAGCAGCCAAGATAGCATGGCGGGGACCAAAAACATTCAGTACTTC.

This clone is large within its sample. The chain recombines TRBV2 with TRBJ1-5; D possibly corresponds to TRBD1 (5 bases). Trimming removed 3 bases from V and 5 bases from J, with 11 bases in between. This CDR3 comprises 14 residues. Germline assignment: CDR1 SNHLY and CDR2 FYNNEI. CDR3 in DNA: TGTGCCAGCAGTGAGCGGCAGGGCGATCAGCCCCAGCATTTT. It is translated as CASSERQGDQPQHF.

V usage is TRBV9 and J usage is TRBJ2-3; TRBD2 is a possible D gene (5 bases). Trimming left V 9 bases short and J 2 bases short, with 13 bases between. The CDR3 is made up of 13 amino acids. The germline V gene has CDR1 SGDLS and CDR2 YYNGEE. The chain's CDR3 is CATQRRLTDTQYF. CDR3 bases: TGTGCCACCCAGAGGAGGCTCACAGATACGCAGTATTTT. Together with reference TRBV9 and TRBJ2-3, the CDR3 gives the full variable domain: DSGVTQTPKHLITATGQRVTLRCSPRSGDLSVYWYQQSLDQGLQFLIQYYNGEERAKGNILERFSAQQFPDLHSELNLSSLELGDSALYFCATQRRLTDTQYFGPGTRLTVL.

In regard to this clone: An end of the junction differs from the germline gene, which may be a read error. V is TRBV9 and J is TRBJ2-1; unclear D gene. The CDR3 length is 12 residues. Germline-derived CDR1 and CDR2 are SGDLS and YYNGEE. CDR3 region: CVSSPMGGEQFF. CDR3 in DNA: TGTGTCAGCAGCCCCATGGGCGGTGAGCAGTTCTTC.

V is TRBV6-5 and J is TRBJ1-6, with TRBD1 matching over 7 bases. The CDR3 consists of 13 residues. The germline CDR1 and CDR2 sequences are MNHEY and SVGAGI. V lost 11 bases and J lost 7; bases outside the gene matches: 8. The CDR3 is CAGARDRNSPLHF. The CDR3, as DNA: TGTGCCGGTGCGCGGGACAGAAATTCACCCCTCCACTTT.

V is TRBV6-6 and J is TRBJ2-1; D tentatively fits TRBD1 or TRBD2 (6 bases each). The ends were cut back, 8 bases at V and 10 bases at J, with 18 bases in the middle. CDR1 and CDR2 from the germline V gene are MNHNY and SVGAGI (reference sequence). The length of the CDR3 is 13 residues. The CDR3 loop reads CASGYAGAGEQFF. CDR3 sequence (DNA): TGTGCCAGCGGGTACGCAGGGGCGGGGGAGCAGTTCTTC.

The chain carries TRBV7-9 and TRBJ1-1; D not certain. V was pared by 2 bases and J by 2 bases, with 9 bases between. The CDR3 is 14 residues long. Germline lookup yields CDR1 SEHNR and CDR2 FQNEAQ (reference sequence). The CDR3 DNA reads TGTGCCAGCAGCTTACAACAGAGCAACACTGAAGCTTTCTTT. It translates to CASSLQQSNTEAFF.

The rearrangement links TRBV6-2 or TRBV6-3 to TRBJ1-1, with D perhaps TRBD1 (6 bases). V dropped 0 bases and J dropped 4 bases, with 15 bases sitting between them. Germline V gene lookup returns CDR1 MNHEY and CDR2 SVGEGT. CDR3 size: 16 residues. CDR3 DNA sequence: TGTGCCAGCAGTTACTCGAAGGGGGGGGGACCCACTGAAGCTTTCTTT. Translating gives CASSYSKGGGPTEAFF.

CDR3 loop: CASSLQGIIDTQYF. The DNA for the CDR3 is TGCGCCAGCAGCTTACAGGGAATTATAGATACGCAGTATTTT. V gene TRBV5-1 combines with J gene TRBJ2-3; D perhaps matches TRBD1 (6 bases). Trimming pared 2 bases from V and 5 bases from J, leaving 12 bases between. Germline V gives CDR1 SGHRS, CDR2 YFSETQ. CDR3 length: 14 amino acids.

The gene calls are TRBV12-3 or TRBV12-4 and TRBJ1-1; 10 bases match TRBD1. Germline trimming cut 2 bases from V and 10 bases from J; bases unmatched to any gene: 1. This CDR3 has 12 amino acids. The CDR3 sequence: CASSLWDRGAFF. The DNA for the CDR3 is TGTGCCAGCAGTTTATGGGACAGGGGAGCTTTCTTT.

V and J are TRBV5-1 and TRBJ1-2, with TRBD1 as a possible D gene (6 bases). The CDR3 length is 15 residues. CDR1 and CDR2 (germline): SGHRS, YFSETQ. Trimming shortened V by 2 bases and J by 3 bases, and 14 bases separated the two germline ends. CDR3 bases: TGCGCCAGCAGCTTTACAGGGTATTTGGACTATGGCTACACCTTC. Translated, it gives CASSFTGYLDYGYTF.

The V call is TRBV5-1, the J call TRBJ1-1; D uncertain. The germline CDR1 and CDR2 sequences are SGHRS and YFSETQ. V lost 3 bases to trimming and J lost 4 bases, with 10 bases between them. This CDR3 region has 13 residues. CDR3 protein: CASSSGLVTEAFF. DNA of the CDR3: TGCGCCAGCAGCTCCGGACTTGTCACTGAAGCTTTCTTT.

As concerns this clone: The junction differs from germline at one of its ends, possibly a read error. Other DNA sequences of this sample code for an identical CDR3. CDR3 sequence reads: CASSLGQTYYEKLFF. The CDR3 DNA follows: TGTGCCAGCAGTTTAGGACAGACGTACTATGAAAAACTGTTTTTT. The chain combines TRBV7-2 with TRBJ1-4; weak D call: TRBD1 (6 bases). Per germline, CDR1 SGHTA and CDR2 FQGNSA. CDR3 length equals 15 residues.